The 3 T cell receptor beta chains below were found in one sample sequenced in a study of blood T cell repertoires in COVID-19. The method was immunoSEQ multiplex PCR; TCRdb's version includes in-frame clones alone and lacks a portion of them. In the table there are about 120,000 clones, around 77% of which are singletons. The sequenced sample was peripheral blood. These receptors came from a human donor in a cohort sampled during active COVID-19.

The chain links TRBV12-5 to TRBJ2-1, with 14 nucleotides matching TRBD2. Germline V gives CDR1 LGHNT, CDR2 FRNRAP. With V trimmed by 5 bases and J by 11 bases, 11 bases remained unmatched. The CDR3 covers 16 residues. This chain's CDR3 is CASGRLGLAGEFQQFF. In DNA form, the CDR3 reads TGTGCTAGTGGTCGCTTGGGACTAGCGGGAGAATTCCAGCAGTTCTTC.

This rearrangement joins TRBV5-1 to TRBJ1-1, with 8 nucleotides matching TRBD1. This CDR3 is built from 14 residues. The germline gives CDR1 SGHRS, CDR2 YFSETQ. J gave up 7 bases and V 4 bases, and 9 bases lay outside the gene matches. The CDR3 protein is CASSPTGGSLEAFF. The CDR3, as DNA: TGCGCCAGCAGCCCCACAGGGGGTTCTCTTGAAGCTTTCTTT.

In nucleotides, the CDR3 is TGTGCCAGCAAAACAGGGGGCGAGGGTCAGCCCCAGCATTTT. It codes for CASKTGGEGQPQHF. The chain links TRBV6-6 to TRBJ1-5, with 9 bases identical to TRBD1. The CDR3 length is 14 residues. With V trimmed by 7 bases and J by 6 bases, 7 bases remained unmatched. Germline CDR1 and CDR2: MNHNY and SVGAGI (reference sequence).